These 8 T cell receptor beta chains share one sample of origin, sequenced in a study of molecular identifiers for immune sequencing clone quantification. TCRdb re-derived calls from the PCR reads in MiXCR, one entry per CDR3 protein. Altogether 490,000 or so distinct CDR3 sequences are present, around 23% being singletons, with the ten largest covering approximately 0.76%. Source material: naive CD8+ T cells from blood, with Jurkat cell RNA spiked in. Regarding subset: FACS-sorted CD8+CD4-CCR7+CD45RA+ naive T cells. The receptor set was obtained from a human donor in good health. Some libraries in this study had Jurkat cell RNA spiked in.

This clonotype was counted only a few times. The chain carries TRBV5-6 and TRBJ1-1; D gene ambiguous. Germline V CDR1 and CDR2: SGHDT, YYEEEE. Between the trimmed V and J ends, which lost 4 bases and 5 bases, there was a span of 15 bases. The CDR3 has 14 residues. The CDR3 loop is CASSPNGGETEAFF. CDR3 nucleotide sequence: TGTGCCAGCAGCCCAAACGGTGGGGAGACTGAAGCTTTCTTT.

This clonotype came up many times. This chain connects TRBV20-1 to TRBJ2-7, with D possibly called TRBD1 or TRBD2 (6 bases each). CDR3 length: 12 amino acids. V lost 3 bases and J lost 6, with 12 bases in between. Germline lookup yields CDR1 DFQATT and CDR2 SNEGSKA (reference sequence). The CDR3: CSARRGEPEQYF. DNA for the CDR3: TGCAGTGCTAGGAGGGGGGAGCCCGAGCAGTACTTC.

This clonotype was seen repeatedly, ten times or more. The CDR3, as DNA: TGTGCCAGCAGCTTGTCGGGAGGCCCCACCGAGCAGTACTTC. It encodes CASSLSGGPTEQYF. V is TRBV5-6 and J is TRBJ2-7, with 7 bases fitting TRBD2. V dropped 1 base and J dropped 6; count of bases not matched to a gene: 7. Per the germline V gene, CDR1 is SGHDT and CDR2 is YYEEEE. This CDR3 comprises 14 residues.

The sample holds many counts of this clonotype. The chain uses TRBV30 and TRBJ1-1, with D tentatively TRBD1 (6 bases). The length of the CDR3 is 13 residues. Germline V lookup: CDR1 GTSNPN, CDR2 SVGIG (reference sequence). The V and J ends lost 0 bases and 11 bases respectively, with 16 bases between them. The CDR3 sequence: CAWSVRRGDFAFF. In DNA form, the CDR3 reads TGTGCCTGGAGTGTACGTAGGGGGGATTTTGCTTTCTTT.

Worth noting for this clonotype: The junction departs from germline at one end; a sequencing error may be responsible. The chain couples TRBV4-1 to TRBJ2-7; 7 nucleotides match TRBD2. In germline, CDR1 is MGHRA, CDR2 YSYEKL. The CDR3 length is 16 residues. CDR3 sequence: CASSQVSTAGVYEQNF. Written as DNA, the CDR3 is TGCGCCAGCAGCCAAGTGTCCACCGCGGGGGTCTACGAGCAGAACTTC.

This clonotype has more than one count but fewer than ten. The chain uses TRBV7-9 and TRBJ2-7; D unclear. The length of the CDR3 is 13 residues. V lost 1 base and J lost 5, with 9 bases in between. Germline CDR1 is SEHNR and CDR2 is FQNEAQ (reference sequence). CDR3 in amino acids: CASSLGVMDEQYF. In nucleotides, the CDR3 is TGTGCCAGCAGCTTAGGGGTTATGGACGAGCAGTACTTC.

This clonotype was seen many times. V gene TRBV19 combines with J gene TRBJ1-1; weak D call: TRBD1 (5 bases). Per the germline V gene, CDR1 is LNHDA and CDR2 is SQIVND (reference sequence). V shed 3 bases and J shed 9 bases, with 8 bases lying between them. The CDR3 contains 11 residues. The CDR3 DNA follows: TGTGCCAGTAGTATTCGGACAAAAGCTTTCTTT. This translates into CASSIRTKAFF.

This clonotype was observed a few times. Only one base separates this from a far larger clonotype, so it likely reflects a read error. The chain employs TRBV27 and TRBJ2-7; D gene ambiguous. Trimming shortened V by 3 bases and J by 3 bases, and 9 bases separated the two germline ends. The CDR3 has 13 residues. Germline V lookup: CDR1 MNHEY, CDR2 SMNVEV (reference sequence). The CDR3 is CASSFGQRYEQYF. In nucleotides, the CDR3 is TGTGCCAGCAGTTTTGGGCAGCGCTACGAGCAGTACTTC.